The 18 T cell receptor beta chains below come from one sample, sequenced in a study of cytomegalovirus exposure and HLA in healthy donors. Sequenced by immunoSEQ multiplex PCR; TCRdb stores in-frame clones only, minus some. The table lists some 220,000 clones, 75% to 95% of them singletons. Sequencing was carried out using PBMCs. These receptors originate from a woman under 30 in good health and CMV-seronegative.

The chain has TRBV15 and TRBJ2-7; D may be TRBD1 (5 bases). V was pared by 0 bases and J by 7 bases, with 10 bases between. CDR3 size: 13 residues. From germline, CDR1 is LNHNV and CDR2 YYDKDF (reference sequence). The CDR3 reads CATSRDLAGEQYF. The DNA for the CDR3 is TGTGCCACCAGCAGAGATCTTGCAGGGGAGCAGTACTTC.

The chain joins TRBV4-2 to TRBJ1-3; tentatively, D is TRBD1 (5 bases). Trimming shortened V by 3 bases and J by 2 bases, and 5 bases separated the two germline ends. Germline CDR1 is LGHNA and CDR2 is YNFKEQ. CDR3 length equals 13 residues. CDR3 residues: CASSQDTGNTIYF. The CDR3 DNA sequence: TGTGCCAGCAGCCAGGACACTGGAAACACCATATATTTT.

This sequence joins TRBV11-2 and TRBJ2-5; TRBD1 is a possible D gene (6 bases). Trimming shortened V by 4 bases and J by 4 bases, and 16 bases separated the two germline ends. In germline, CDR1 is SGHAT, CDR2 FQNNGV. The CDR3 loop spans 15 amino acids. The CDR3 DNA follows: TGTGCCAGCAGCTCCACACAGGGTTGGGGAGAGACCCAGTACTTC. As protein: CASSSTQGWGETQYF.

The chain has TRBV10-3 and TRBJ2-1, with unresolved D. Germline CDR1 ENHRY, CDR2 SYGVKD. The CDR3 extends over 16 amino acids. Deletions cut 2 bases from V and 4 bases from J, with 15 bases between. For the CDR3, the DNA is TGTGCCATCAGTGAGGTTCGTGTTCGTCGTTACAATGAGCAGTTCTTC. This encodes CAISEVRVRRYNEQFF.

This chain uses TRBV9 with TRBJ1-5; 10 bases match TRBD1. CDR1 and CDR2 from the germline V gene are SGDLS and YYNGEE. Losses at the gene ends were 4 bases for V and 1 base for J; bases not matched to a gene: 5. The CDR3 runs to 16 residues. CDR3 sequence (DNA): TGTGCCAGCAGCACAGGGACAGGGGCGAGCAATCAGCCCCAGCATTTT. This encodes CASSTGTGASNQPQHF.

This chain uses TRBV11-2 with TRBJ2-7, with TRBD1 matching over 9 bases. The trim removed 0 bases at V and 4 bases at J, leaving 4 bases unmatched. This CDR3 has 15 residues. Germline loops: CDR1 SGHAT, CDR2 FQNNGV. This CDR3 reads CASSLEGQGRYEQYF. The CDR3 bases are TGTGCCAGCAGCTTAGAGGGACAGGGTCGGTACGAGCAGTACTTC.

This clone was counted a few times. This rearrangement joins TRBV4-2 to TRBJ1-6; D is unclear. The CDR3 length is 16 residues. V lost 0 bases, J lost 10 bases, and 16 bases lay in between. Germline CDR1 and CDR2: LGHNA and YNFKEQ. The CDR3 nucleotides read TGTGCCAGCAGCCAAGAATCCAGGTCCAGAGTCTCACCCCTCCACTTT. It specifies CASSQESRSRVSPLHF.

This sequence joins TRBV28 and TRBJ1-5; TRBD1 aligns across 7 bases. CDR3 length: 14 residues. J was trimmed by 9 bases and V by 6 bases; bases with no gene match: 11. Germline-derived CDR1 and CDR2 are MDHEN and SYDVKM. The CDR3 DNA reads as TGTGCCAGCAGACCCACAGGGGCGTCAGGGCCCCAGCATTTT. It specifies CASRPTGASGPQHF. Full variable domain (missing parts from reference TRBV28 and TRBJ1-5): DVKVTQSSRYLVKRTGEKVFLECVQDMDHENMFWYRQDPGLGLRLIYFSYDVKMKEKGDIPEGYSVSREKKERFSLILESASTNQTSMYLCASRPTGASGPQHFGDGTRLSIL.

In its sample, this clone was seen once. V usage is TRBV6-1 and J usage is TRBJ2-4; D perhaps matches TRBD2 (7 bases). The germline V and J ends were trimmed by 2 bases and 1 base, with 18 bases remaining between them. The CDR3 consists of 18 residues. The germline V gene encodes CDR1 MNHNS and CDR2 SASEGT. The CDR3 spells CASSEKGGSSLAKNIQYF. CDR3 nucleotides: TGTGCCAGCAGTGAAAAGGGGGGGAGTAGTTTGGCCAAAAACATTCAGTACTTC.

This chain links TRBV29-1 with TRBJ1-1; maybe TRBD1 (6 bases). V dropped 6 bases and J dropped 4 bases, with 15 bases sitting between them. Germline CDR1 SQVTM, CDR2 ANQGSEA. The CDR3 is 13 amino acids. The CDR3 bases are TGCAGCGTCATGAGGGGGGGAGGCACTGAAGCTTTCTTT. Protein: CSVMRGGGTEAFF.

This chain links TRBV7-9 with TRBJ1-2, with a possible D match to TRBD1 (5 bases). Trimming left V 2 bases short and J 7 bases short, with 11 bases between. Looked up from germline, CDR1 is SEHNR and CDR2 is FQNEAQ (reference sequence). This CDR3 has 13 residues. The DNA for the CDR3 is TGTGCCAGCAGCTTAAGGCAGGGCGGTGGCTACACCTTC. Translating it yields CASSLRQGGGYTF.

This sequence joins TRBV5-4 and TRBJ1-4; the D gene is possibly TRBD1 (5 bases). Per the germline V gene, CDR1 is SGHNT and CDR2 is YYREEE (reference sequence). The V end was cut by 0 bases, the J end by 4 bases, with 16 bases between. The CDR3 has 17 residues. CDR3 sequence reads: CASSLGTLRGDNEKLFF. The CDR3 coding sequence is TGTGCCAGCAGCTTGGGGACGTTAAGGGGTGATAATGAAAAACTGTTTTTT.

J is TRBJ2-7 and V is TRBV7-7; the D gene is possibly TRBD2 (5 bases). CDR3 length: 14 amino acids. Germline V lookup: CDR1 SSHAT, CDR2 FNYEAQ (reference sequence). Trimming cost V 1 base and J 2 bases, with 9 bases left between them. The chain's CDR3 is CASSLGPGTYEQYF. In nucleotides, the CDR3 is TGTGCCAGCAGCTTAGGCCCGGGGACCTACGAGCAGTACTTC.

V and J are TRBV19 and TRBJ2-1; D is possibly TRBD1 (6 bases). The CDR3 runs 17 residues. Trimming removed 5 bases at V and 1 base at J, with 18 bases between. Per germline, CDR1 LNHDA and CDR2 SQIVND (reference sequence). CDR3 bases: TGTGCCAGTAGTCGACACCCACAGGGACGTTCCTACAATGAGCAGTTCTTC. Encoded protein: CASSRHPQGRSYNEQFF. Together with reference TRBV19 and TRBJ2-1, the CDR3 gives the full variable domain: DGGITQSPKYLFRKEGQNVTLSCEQNLNHDAMYWYRQDPGQGLRLIYYSQIVNDFQKGDIAEGYSVSREKKESFPLTVTSAQKNPTAFYLCASSRHPQGRSYNEQFFGPGTRLTVL.

The CDR3 loop is CASSIRLAVNNEQFF. In nucleotides, the CDR3 is TGTGCCAGTAGTATCCGGCTAGCGGTTAACAATGAGCAGTTCTTC. The chain combines TRBV19 with TRBJ2-1; 7 bases line up with TRBD2. Germline CDR1 and CDR2: LNHDA and SQIVND (reference sequence). J lost 5 bases, V lost 3 bases, and 7 bases had no gene match. This CDR3 spans 15 amino acids.

The chain combines TRBV19 with TRBJ1-2, with 8 bases fitting TRBD1. J lost 6 bases, V lost 5 bases, and 5 bases had no gene match. In germline, CDR1 is LNHDA, CDR2 SQIVND (reference sequence). The CDR3 is 13 residues long. The CDR3 loop is CASSQGATDGYTF. In DNA, the CDR3 is TGTGCCAGTAGTCAGGGGGCCACAGATGGCTACACCTTC.

The chain couples TRBV6-5 to TRBJ2-1; 9 bases are shared with TRBD2. The junction had 6 bases not matched to a gene; V was cut back by 9 bases and J by 6 bases. Germline V gene sequence: CDR1 MNHEY, CDR2 SVGAGI. CDR3 size: 13 residues. The CDR3 protein is CASKREARNEQFF. In nucleotides, the CDR3 is TGTGCCAGTAAGCGGGAGGCTCGCAATGAGCAGTTCTTC.

The chain joins TRBV5-1 to TRBJ2-1, with TRBD2 matching over 11 bases. With 4 bases clipped from V and 4 bases from J, the junction kept 16 bases outside the gene matches. CDR1 SGHRS and CDR2 YFSETQ come from the germline V gene. The CDR3 contains 19 residues. The CDR3 loop reads CASSQAGPSGRIGYNEQFF. The CDR3, as DNA: TGCGCCAGCAGCCAAGCTGGTCCTAGCGGGAGGATAGGGTACAATGAGCAGTTCTTC. Full variable domain (remainder filled in from reference TRBV5-1 and TRBJ2-1): KAGVTQTPRYLIKTRGQQVTLSCSPISGHRSVSWYQQTPGQGLQFLFEYFSETQRNKGNFPGRFSGRQFSNSRSEMNVSTLELGDSALYLCASSQAGPSGRIGYNEQFFGPGTRLTVL.